A selection of T cell receptor beta chains follows, all from one sample in a study of blood T cell repertoires in COVID-19. Profiled with immunoSEQ multiplex PCR; TCRdb holds only in-frame clones, not every one. The table records around 220,000 clones, 70% to 90% of them present only once. The sequenced sample consisted of peripheral blood. Receptors originate from a woman in her fifties or sixties with COVID-19, enrolled during active disease. The CDR3 runs from the conserved cysteine through the conserved F or W. D genes are given only for firm matches. Part of the rows lack a size; the others show once, few, many or a class for expanded clones.

size	V	J	D	CDR3	DNA
.	TRBV20-1	TRBJ1-4	.	CSASRGGAEKLFF	TGCAGTGCTAGTAGGGGAGGGGCGGAAAAACTGTTTTTT
.	TRBV29-1	TRBJ1-5	.	CSVEGGGQPQHF	TGCAGCGTTGAAGGGGGAGGGCAGCCCCAGCATTTT
.	TRBV7-8	TRBJ1-5	.	CASSRGSNQPQHF	TGTGCCAGCAGCAGGGGTAGCAATCAGCCCCAGCATTTT
.	TRBV5-5	TRBJ2-2	.	CASSHPSGIETGELFF	TGTGCCAGCAGCCATCCCTCCGGGATCGAAACCGGGGAGCTGTTTTTT
once	TRBV12-3/TRBV12-4	TRBJ1-2	TRBD1	CASSSTGAGYTF	TGTGCCAGCAGTTCGACAGGGGCCGGCTACACCTTC
.	TRBV3-1/TRBV3-2	TRBJ2-3	.	CASSQLDTRTDTQYF	TGTGCCAGCAGCCAGCTGGACACTCGCACAGATACGCAGTATTTT
.	TRBV3-1/TRBV3-2	TRBJ1-2	.	CASSQDRLSGYTF	TGTGCCAGCAGCCAGGACAGACTTTCTGGCTACACCTTC
.	TRBV19	TRBJ2-1	TRBD1	CASSIGATGGDEQFF	TGTGCCAGTAGTATAGGGGCAACAGGGGGCGATGAGCAGTTCTTC
.	TRBV18	TRBJ1-5	.	CASSAGGRAISNQPQHF	TGTGCCAGCTCAGCGGGCGGGAGGGCTATAAGCAATCAGCCCCAGCATTTT
.	TRBV27	TRBJ1-1	.	CASSLGGAMNTEAFF	TGTGCCAGCAGTTTAGGTGGGGCTATGAACACTGAAGCTTTCTTT
.	TRBV11-2	TRBJ2-2	.	CASSPWGTTNTGELFF	TGTGCCAGCAGCCCCTGGGGGACAACGAACACCGGGGAGCTGTTTTTT
.	TRBV7-7	TRBJ2-5	.	CASSLYNQETQYF	TGTGCCAGCAGCTTGTATAACCAAGAGACCCAGTACTTC
.	TRBV3-1/TRBV3-2	TRBJ2-3	TRBD2	CASSHRGVGSGGSSSTDTQYF	TGTGCCAGCAGCCACCGGGGGGTGGGTAGCGGGGGGTCGTCTAGCACAGATACGCAGTATTTT
.	TRBV2	TRBJ2-2	.	CASVGGEAGELFF	TGTGCCAGCGTAGGGGGGGAGGCCGGGGAGCTGTTTTTT
.	TRBV5-5	TRBJ2-5	.	CASSFTTTQYF	TGTGCCAGCAGCTTTACGACTACCCAGTACTTC